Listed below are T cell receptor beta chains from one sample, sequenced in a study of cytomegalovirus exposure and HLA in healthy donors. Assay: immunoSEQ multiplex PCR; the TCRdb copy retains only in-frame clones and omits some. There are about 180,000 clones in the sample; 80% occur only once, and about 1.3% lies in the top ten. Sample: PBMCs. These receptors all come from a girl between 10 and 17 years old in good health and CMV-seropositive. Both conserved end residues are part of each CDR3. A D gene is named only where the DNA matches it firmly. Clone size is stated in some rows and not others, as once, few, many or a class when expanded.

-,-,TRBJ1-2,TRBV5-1,CASSFRGDINYGYTF,TGCGCCAGCAGCTTTAGGGGCGATATTAACTATGGCTACACCTTC
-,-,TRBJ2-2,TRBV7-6,CASSLGLSSTGELFF,TGTGCCAGCAGCCTGGGACTTTCCTCTACCGGGGAGCTGTTTTTT
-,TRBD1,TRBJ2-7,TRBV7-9,CASSDRDRLYEQYF,TGTGCCAGCAGCGACCGGGACAGACTCTACGAGCAGTACTTC
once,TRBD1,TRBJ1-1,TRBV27,CASSQDRGRGPAFF,TGTGCCAGCAGTCAGGACAGGGGGCGCGGGCCAGCTTTCTTT
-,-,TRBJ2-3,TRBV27,CASSFGTRPQGADTQYF,TGTGCCAGCAGTTTCGGGACAAGGCCACAAGGGGCAGATACGCAGTATTTT
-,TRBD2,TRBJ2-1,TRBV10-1,CASSESVASGRSNEQFF,TGCGCCAGCAGTGAGTCGGTGGCTAGCGGGCGAAGCAATGAGCAGTTCTTC
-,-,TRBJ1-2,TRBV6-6,CASNTGRGRSGYTF,TGTGCCAGCAATACAGGGAGGGGTAGATCTGGCTACACCTTC
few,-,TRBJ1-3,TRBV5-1,CASSPTGSGNTIYF,TGCGCCAGCAGCCCTACAGGGTCTGGAAACACCATATATTTT
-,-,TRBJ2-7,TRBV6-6,CASSRQGGEQYF,TGTGCCAGCAGTAGACAGGGAGGCGAGCAGTACTTC
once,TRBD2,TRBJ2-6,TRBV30,CAWSLRTSGGPSGANVLTF,TGTGCCTGGAGCCTGAGGACTAGCGGGGGGCCCTCTGGGGCCAACGTCCTGACTTTC
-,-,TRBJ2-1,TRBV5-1,CASSTLFDGREANEQFF,TGCGCCAGCAGCACGCTCTTCGACGGGAGAGAGGCGAATGAGCAGTTCTTC
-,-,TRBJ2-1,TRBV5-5,CASSLLPPGQFF,TGTGCCAGCAGCTTGCTCCCCCCCGGGCAGTTCTTC
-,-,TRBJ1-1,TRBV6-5,CASRSQGNTEAFF,TGTGCCAGCAGAAGTCAGGGGAACACTGAAGCTTTCTTT
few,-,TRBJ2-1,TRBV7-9,CASSLRGSSYNEQFF,TGTGCCAGCAGCTTACGAGGGAGCTCCTACAATGAGCAGTTCTTC
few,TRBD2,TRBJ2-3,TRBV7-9,CASSPQVAGGPWTDTQYF,TGTGCCAGCAGCCCCCAAGTGGCGGGAGGGCCATGGACAGATACGCAGTATTTT
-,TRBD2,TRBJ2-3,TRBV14,CASSQDDPRGLASGRTDTQYF,TGTGCCAGCAGCCAAGATGATCCTCGGGGACTAGCGAGCGGGAGGACAGATACGCAGTATTTT
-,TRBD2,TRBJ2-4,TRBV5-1,CASSLGKRAGGSENIQYF,TGCGCCAGCAGCTTGGGGAAAAGAGCGGGAGGGAGCGAAAACATTCAGTACTTC
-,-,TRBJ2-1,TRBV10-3,CAIRLQSDEQFF,TGTGCCATCAGACTTCAATCGGATGAGCAGTTCTTC
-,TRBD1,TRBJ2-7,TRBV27,CASSIGQGAGYEQYF,TGTGCCAGCAGTATAGGACAGGGGGCGGGGTACGAGCAGTACTTC
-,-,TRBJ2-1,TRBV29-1,CSVLGGGSEFF,TGCAGCGTTCTGGGCGGAGGTTCGGAGTTCTTC
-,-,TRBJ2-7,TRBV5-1,CASSLGGPYEQYF,TGCGCCAGCAGCTTGGGTGGGCCCTACGAGCAGTACTTC
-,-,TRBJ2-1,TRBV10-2,CASSGLDPYNEQFF,TGCGCCAGCAGTGGACTTGACCCCTACAATGAGCAGTTCTTC
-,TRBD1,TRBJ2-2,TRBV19,CASSWTGDGELFF,TGTGCCAGTAGTTGGACAGGAGACGGGGAGCTGTTTTTT
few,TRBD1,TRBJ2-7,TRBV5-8,CASSQGVTAISYEQYF,TGTGCCAGCAGCCAGGGGGTTACCGCGATTTCCTACGAGCAGTACTTC
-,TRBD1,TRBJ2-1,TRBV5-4,CASSRDSNNEQFF,TGTGCCAGCAGCCGGGACAGCAACAATGAGCAGTTCTTC
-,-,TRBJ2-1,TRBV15,CATSRDPSSLSLNEQFF,TGTGCCACCAGCAGAGATCCGTCTAGTCTGTCCTTGAATGAGCAGTTCTTC
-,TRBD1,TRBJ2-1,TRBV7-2,CASSPTGGLYNEQFF,TGTGCCAGCAGCCCGACAGGGGGGCTCTACAATGAGCAGTTCTTC
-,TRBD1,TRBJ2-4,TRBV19,CASSETGALAKNIQYF,TGTGCCAGTAGCGAAACAGGGGCGCTAGCCAAAAACATTCAGTACTTC
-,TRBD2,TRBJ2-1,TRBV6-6,CASSSSGNEQFF,TGTGCCAGCAGTTCTAGCGGCAATGAGCAGTTCTTC
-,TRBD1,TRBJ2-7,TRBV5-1,CASSFSGTGVDEQYF,TGCGCCAGCAGCTTCTCCGGGACAGGGGTGGACGAGCAGTACTTC
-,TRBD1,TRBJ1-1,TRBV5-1,CASSPGGTGGRGTEAFF,TGCGCCAGCAGCCCCGGCGGGACAGGGGGCAGGGGCACTGAAGCTTTCTTT
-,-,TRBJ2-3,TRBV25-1,CASSSHRRSGQYF,TGTGCCAGCAGTTCCCACAGGAGAAGTGGGCAGTATTTT
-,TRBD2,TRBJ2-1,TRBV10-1,CASSDPIAGGYNEQFF,TGCGCCAGCAGTGACCCCATAGCGGGAGGGTACAATGAGCAGTTCTTC
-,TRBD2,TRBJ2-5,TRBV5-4,CASSSRTSGKGQTQYF,TGTGCCAGCAGCTCCAGGACTAGCGGGAAAGGGCAGACCCAGTACTTC
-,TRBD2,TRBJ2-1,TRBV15,CATSKPGLASYNEQFF,TGTGCCACCAGCAAGCCGGGACTAGCGAGTTACAATGAGCAGTTCTTC
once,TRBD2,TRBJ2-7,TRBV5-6,CASSLRGRVSYEQYF,TGTGCCAGCAGCTTGCGCGGGAGGGTCTCCTACGAGCAGTACTTC
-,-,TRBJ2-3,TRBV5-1,CASSLGQEGTDTQYF,TGCGCCAGCAGCTTGGGACAGGAAGGTACAGATACGCAGTATTTT
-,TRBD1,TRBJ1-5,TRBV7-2,CASSLLQGGNQPQHF,TGTGCCAGCAGCTTGCTACAGGGGGGGAATCAGCCCCAGCATTTT
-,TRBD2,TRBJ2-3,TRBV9,CASSVRSGGSGSIGADTQYF,TGTGCCAGCAGCGTAAGGTCCGGTGGTAGCGGGAGCATCGGGGCAGATACGCAGTATTTT
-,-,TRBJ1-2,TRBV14,CASSPTGPANYGYTF,TGTGCCAGCAGCCCCACGGGTCCAGCTAACTATGGCTACACCTTC
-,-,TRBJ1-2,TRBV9,CASSVAPANYGYTF,TGTGCCAGCAGCGTAGCTCCGGCTAACTATGGCTACACCTTC
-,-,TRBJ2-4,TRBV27,CASSLLGALAKNIQYF,TGTGCCAGCAGTTTATTGGGGGCCCTAGCCAAAAACATTCAGTACTTC
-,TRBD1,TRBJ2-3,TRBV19,CASSITQGFSTDTQYF,TGTGCCAGTAGTATCACACAGGGGTTTAGCACAGATACGCAGTATTTT